This TCR beta chain was observed in a study of T cells after yellow fever vaccination. Findings of the study overall: Only a small proportion of the clonotypes turned up in both the CD4 and the CD8 compartments, likely arising from convergent recombination. Abundant clonotypes from the bulk population could get into FACS-sorted repertoires as contaminants. Weaker, the secondary response peaked sooner, at day 5 versus 15.

The authors made TCR cDNA by 5'RACE template switching, adding a universal primer site and UMIs. Via MiXCR, TCRdb re-called the 5' RACE reads, giving one row per CDR3 protein. The top ten clones hold around 0.49% of a sample with roughly 250,000 distinct CDR3 sequences, over 10% of them seen once. The trim removed 3 bases at V and 7 bases at J, leaving 10 bases unmatched. This CDR3 region has 15 residues. Per germline, CDR1 DFQATT and CDR2 SNEGSKA (reference sequence). This clonotype has a count of ten or more. Its antigen is unknown. The sample in question was CD4+ T cells sorted from PBMCs, obtained 45 days after the yellow fever booster vaccination. The gene calls are TRBV20-1 and TRBJ2-1, with 9 positions matching TRBD2. The clonotype comes from a man between 25 and 39 years old who received the YFV17D yellow fever vaccine. The CDR3 reads CSASATSGFLNEQFF. DNA of the CDR3: TGCAGTGCTAGCGCCACTAGCGGGTTTCTTAATGAGCAGTTCTTC.